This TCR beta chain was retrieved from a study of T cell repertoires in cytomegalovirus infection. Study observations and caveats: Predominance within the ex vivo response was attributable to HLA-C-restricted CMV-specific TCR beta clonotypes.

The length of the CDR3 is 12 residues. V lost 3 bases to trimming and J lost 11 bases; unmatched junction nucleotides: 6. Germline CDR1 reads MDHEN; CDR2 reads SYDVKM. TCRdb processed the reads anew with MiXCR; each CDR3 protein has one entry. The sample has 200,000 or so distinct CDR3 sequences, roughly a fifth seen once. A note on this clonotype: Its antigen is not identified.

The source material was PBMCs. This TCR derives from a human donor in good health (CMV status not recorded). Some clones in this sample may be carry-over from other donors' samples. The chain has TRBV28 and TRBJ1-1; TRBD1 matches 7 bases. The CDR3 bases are TGTGCCAGCAGTTTCTTGGGACAGCACGCTTTCTTT. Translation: CASSFLGQHAFF.